These T cell receptor beta chains were read from a single sample in a study of T-cell memory formation after mild COVID-19. One entry per CDR3 protein results from TCRdb running MiXCR on the 5' RACE reads. The sample includes over 120,000 distinct CDR3 sequences, approximately 6% of them seen just once. The sample was PBMCs or a T cell subset sorted from them (not recorded which). The source is an adult woman who had mild COVID-19 (a few samples of this study predate the infection). Cell type and time point are not known. CDR3s include the opening cysteine and the closing phenylalanine or tryptophan. D genes are given only for firm matches. Some rows mark clone size as missing; the rest say once, few, many or name a class of expanded clone.

v_call,j_call,clone_size,d_call,cdr3_aa,cdr3_nt
TRBV29-1,TRBJ2-7,few,TRBD1,CSVKPGGTSYEQYF,TGCAGCGTTAAGCCAGGGGGCACGAGCTACGAGCAGTACTTC
TRBV6-4,TRBJ2-3,many,.,CASSDSRYTDTQYF,TGTGCCAGCAGTGACTCCAGGTACACAGATACGCAGTATTTT
TRBV12-3/TRBV12-4,TRBJ1-1,few,.,CASTVGPATAFF,TGTGCCAGCACCGTAGGACCGGCGACAGCTTTCTTT
TRBV12-3/TRBV12-4,TRBJ2-3,few,TRBD2,CASSRGTSGGPRATDTQYF,TGTGCCAGCAGTCGCGGGACTAGCGGGGGGCCGAGGGCCACAGATACGCAGTATTTT
TRBV14,TRBJ2-3,few,TRBD1,CASSHSKRAPRDRVTDTQYF,TGTGCCAGCAGCCATTCGAAGCGTGCACCCCGGGACAGGGTTACAGATACGCAGTATTTT
TRBV15,TRBJ2-2,few,TRBD2,CATSRSGGGWLFF,TGTGCCACCAGCAGATCCGGGGGGGGGTGGCTGTTTTTT
TRBV29-1,TRBJ2-3,once,TRBD1,CSVERTGTRTDTQYF,TGCAGCGTTGAAAGGACAGGGACCCGCACAGATACGCAGTATTTT
TRBV5-6,TRBJ2-2,many,TRBD1,CASSSGTGVPTGELFF,TGTGCCAGCAGCTCCGGGACAGGAGTTCCGACCGGGGAGCTGTTTTTT
TRBV3-1,TRBJ1-3,.,.,CASSQDQRLSVISGNTIYF,TGTGCCAGCAGCCAAGACCAACGTTTGTCAGTGATCTCTGGAAACACCATATATTTT
TRBV18,TRBJ1-2,.,TRBD1,CASSPGQGPPGVYGYTF,TGTGCCAGCTCACCGGGACAGGGTCCCCCCGGCGTCTATGGCTACACCTTC
TRBV20-1,TRBJ2-3,.,.,CSARDGIYTQYF,TGCAGTGCTAGGGACGGAATATATACGCAGTATTTT
TRBV7-2,TRBJ2-3,few,TRBD2,CASSLSIYGGDTQYF,TGTGCCAGCAGCCTCTCCATTTACGGGGGGGATACGCAGTATTTT
TRBV19,TRBJ2-3,.,.,CAYSEGVGDTQYF,TGTGCATATTCGGAGGGCGTGGGAGATACGCAGTATTTT
TRBV20-1,TRBJ2-7,.,.,CSARDQPGPTYEQYF,TGCAGTGCTAGAGATCAACCGGGCCCCACCTACGAGCAGTACTTC
TRBV7-9,TRBJ1-6,many,.,CASSLRGNPGSPLHF,TGTGCCAGCAGCTTGAGAGGGAATCCCGGTTCACCCCTCCACTTT
TRBV5-1,TRBJ1-4,many,.,CASREALREKLFF,TGCGCCAGCCGAGAGGCCCTCAGGGAAAAACTGTTTTTT
TRBV7-9,TRBJ2-1,.,TRBD2,CASSHPRASGRNEQFF,TGTGCCAGCAGCCACCCCCGGGCTAGCGGGAGAAATGAGCAGTTCTTC
TRBV20-1,TRBJ2-7,many,.,CSASPHNEQYF,TGCAGTGCTAGCCCCCATAACGAGCAGTACTTC
TRBV11-3,TRBJ2-7,many,TRBD2,CASSLASGYEQYF,TGTGCCAGCAGCTTAGCTAGCGGCTACGAGCAGTACTTC
TRBV4-1,TRBJ2-5,many,TRBD2,CASSQDSAGGRETQYF,TGCGCCAGCAGCCAAGATTCAGCGGGGGGCCGGGAGACCCAGTACTTC
TRBV7-2,TRBJ2-6,.,.,CASSYDFSGANVLTF,TGTGCCAGCAGCTACGACTTCTCTGGGGCCAACGTCCTGACTTTC
TRBV4-3,TRBJ2-3,many,TRBD1,CASSLRGGPDTQYF,TGCGCCAGCAGCCTTCGAGGGGGCCCAGATACGCAGTATTTT
TRBV15,TRBJ2-5,many,.,CATSRDHLAQETQYF,TGTGCCACCAGCAGAGATCATTTGGCACAAGAGACCCAGTACTTC
TRBV2,TRBJ2-1,few,.,CASSRTEGGNEQFF,TGTGCCAGCAGTCGTACCGAAGGCGGGAATGAGCAGTTCTTC
TRBV7-6,TRBJ2-3,many,TRBD2,CASSYLVWTSGSSTDTQYF,TGTGCCAGCAGCTACCTGGTGTGGACTAGCGGGAGTTCAACAGATACGCAGTATTTT
TRBV7-8,TRBJ2-1,many,.,CASSPRLDIYNEQFF,TGTGCCAGCAGCCCCCGACTGGACATCTACAATGAGCAGTTCTTC
TRBV5-1,TRBJ1-1,few,.,CASSVTVNTEAFF,TGCGCCAGCAGCGTGACAGTGAACACTGAAGCTTTCTTT